The count of the clone carrying this TCR beta chain is one. Libraries were prepared by immunoSEQ multiplex PCR; TCRdb keeps only in-frame clonotypes and omits some of them. The repertoire has a few hundred thousand clones, over 80% of them found once; the top ten carry roughly 3%. The CDR3 covers 15 residues. CDR1 is MNHEY, CDR2 SVGAGI, per germline. The ends lost 7 bases at V and 5 bases at J; junction bases unmatched: 8. The study recruited people aged roughly 18 to 100 years across about 25 US areas. The entry originates in a study of blood T cell repertoires in COVID-19. This TCR derives from a woman in her forties who had been exposed to COVID-19. The gene calls are TRBV6-5 and TRBJ2-2, with TRBD1 matching 9 bases. Material: PBMCs or T cells enriched from blood (not recorded which). CDR3 residues: CASIWETGGTGELFF. The CDR3 DNA sequence: TGTGCCAGCATTTGGGAGACAGGGGGGACCGGGGAGCTGTTTTTT.